These T cell receptor beta chains were read from a single sample in a study of T cell responses to AZD1222 COVID-19 vaccine. The data were produced by immunoSEQ multiplex PCR, yet TCRdb's version contains in-frame clones alone and is incomplete. The top ten hold 3.5% to 5.5% of the sample, which has 100,000 to 150,000 clones, 85% seen once. Specimen: peripheral blood, collected 28 days after the second AZD1222 dose. All receptors come from an adult who received the AZD1222 COVID-19 vaccine. Both conserved end residues are part of each CDR3.

v_gene: TRBV7-2; j_gene: TRBJ2-7; CDR3aa: CASSLVGDRAFHEQYF
v_gene: TRBV28; j_gene: TRBJ2-2; CDR3aa: CASSLNSGLATGELFF
v_gene: TRBV6-4; j_gene: TRBJ1-3; CDR3aa: CASSPTFTGNTIYF
v_gene: TRBV18; j_gene: TRBJ1-1; CDR3aa: CASSSDMNTEAFF
v_gene: TRBV10-3; j_gene: TRBJ1-4; CDR3aa: CAISESRDAREKLFF
v_gene: TRBV29-1; j_gene: TRBJ2-2; CDR3aa: CSVGTGRGTGELFF
v_gene: TRBV7-8; j_gene: TRBJ2-5; CDR3aa: CASSLDARGQYF
v_gene: TRBV11-2; j_gene: TRBJ1-5; CDR3aa: CASSEQGDQPQHF
v_gene: TRBV7-3; j_gene: TRBJ2-7; CDR3aa: CASSKTSGGVYEQYF
v_gene: TRBV14; j_gene: TRBJ1-6; CDR3aa: CASSQVSYNSPLHF
v_gene: TRBV21-1; j_gene: TRBJ2-7; CDR3aa: CASSKPGDWSSYEQYF
v_gene: TRBV3-1/TRBV3-2; j_gene: TRBJ1-2; CDR3aa: CASGYTGTDNYGYTF
v_gene: TRBV28; j_gene: TRBJ1-4; CDR3aa: CASSLAQPTTNEKLFF
v_gene: TRBV28; j_gene: TRBJ1-1; CDR3aa: CASSRDRRVTEAFF
v_gene: TRBV4-2; j_gene: TRBJ1-1; CDR3aa: CASSQAGRMNTEAFF
v_gene: TRBV5-5; j_gene: TRBJ1-5; CDR3aa: CASSLGGGGDQPQHF
v_gene: TRBV7-2; j_gene: TRBJ1-3; CDR3aa: CASSVNRGGLGNTIYF
v_gene: TRBV3-1/TRBV3-2; j_gene: TRBJ1-2; CDR3aa: CASSPPDRNGYTF
v_gene: TRBV14; j_gene: TRBJ1-1; CDR3aa: CASSQDVVSGREAFF